Listed below are T cell receptor beta chains from one sample, sequenced in a study of T cells in Graves' hyperthyroidism and ophthalmopathy. TCRdb independently ran MiXCR on the multiplex PCR reads; one entry per CDR3 protein. The data show under 550,000 distinct CDR3 sequences, with 15% to 20% seen just once and approximately 50% held by the top ten. Sequenced input: blood. Source of these receptors: a man aged 40-50 years with Graves' ophthalmopathy. The CDR3 runs from the conserved cysteine through the conserved F or W. Each record gives: V gene, D gene, clone size, J gene, CDR3 DNA, CDR3 protein. A D gene is named only where the DNA matches it firmly. For some rows the clone size is stated as once, few or many, or as a class when expanded; others skip it.

V gene: TRBV2; D gene: .; clone size: many; J gene: TRBJ2-2; CDR3 DNA: TGTGCCAGCCGAACTGACTCAAACACCGGGGAGCTGTTTTTT; CDR3 protein: CASRTDSNTGELFF
V gene: TRBV7-2; D gene: TRBD2; clone size: .; J gene: TRBJ2-2; CDR3 DNA: TGTGCCAGCTATAGCGGGTACACCGGGGAGCTGTTTTTT; CDR3 protein: CASYSGYTGELFF
V gene: TRBV19; D gene: TRBD1; clone size: few; J gene: TRBJ1-5; CDR3 DNA: TGTGCCAGTAGTGTCCACCAAGGACAGGGACGACAGCCCCAGCATTTT; CDR3 protein: CASSVHQGQGRQPQHF
V gene: TRBV28; D gene: .; clone size: few; J gene: TRBJ1-5; CDR3 DNA: TGTGCCAGCAGTTTACAGGGGTTCAATCAGCCCCAGCATTTT; CDR3 protein: CASSLQGFNQPQHF
V gene: TRBV5-6; D gene: .; clone size: .; J gene: TRBJ2-7; CDR3 DNA: TGTGCCAGCAGCGGACTCCCCCTAGGTGGCGGGACCTACGAGCAGTACTTC; CDR3 protein: CASSGLPLGGGTYEQYF
V gene: TRBV9; D gene: TRBD2; clone size: .; J gene: TRBJ2-1; CDR3 DNA: TGTGCCAGCAGCGTAAGGCCAGCGGGGGGTCAGTACAATAAGCAGTTCTTC; CDR3 protein: CASSVRPAGGQYNKQFF
V gene: TRBV3-1; D gene: TRBD1; clone size: .; J gene: TRBJ1-5; CDR3 DNA: TGTGCCAGCAGCCAAACCGGGACAGGGGTTTATAGCAATCAGCCCCAGCATTTT; CDR3 protein: CASSQTGTGVYSNQPQHF
V gene: TRBV30; D gene: .; clone size: many; J gene: TRBJ2-7; CDR3 DNA: TGTGCCTTCGGACAGAGAATCTACGAGCAGTACTTC; CDR3 protein: CAFGQRIYEQYF
V gene: TRBV29-1; D gene: TRBD2; clone size: few; J gene: TRBJ2-7; CDR3 DNA: TGCAGCGTTGAGAAGGGAAGAAGCGGGAGGGGCGAGCAGTACTTC; CDR3 protein: CSVEKGRSGRGEQYF
V gene: TRBV18; D gene: .; clone size: .; J gene: TRBJ1-6; CDR3 DNA: TGTGCCAGCTCCTCGGGACCTATCCATAATTCACCCCTCCACTTT; CDR3 protein: CASSSGPIHNSPLHF
V gene: TRBV19; D gene: .; clone size: few; J gene: TRBJ1-2; CDR3 DNA: TGTGCCAGTAGTATGGCCAGGGATAACTATGGCTACACCTTC; CDR3 protein: CASSMARDNYGYTF
V gene: TRBV2; D gene: TRBD2; clone size: many; J gene: TRBJ2-5; CDR3 DNA: TGTGCCAGCAGAACCGGGACTACCCTCCAGGTTCACTTC; CDR3 protein: CASRTGTTLQVHF
V gene: TRBV6-2/TRBV6-3; D gene: .; clone size: many; J gene: TRBJ1-1; CDR3 DNA: TGTGCCAGCAGTTACGCGGCAGGGTGGGTCAGAACGGCTGAAGCTTTCTTT; CDR3 protein: CASSYAAGWVRTAEAFF
V gene: TRBV9; D gene: TRBD1; clone size: few; J gene: TRBJ1-1; CDR3 DNA: TGTGCCAGCAACCCTCTAGACAGGGGAAACACTGAAGCTTTCTTT; CDR3 protein: CASNPLDRGNTEAFF
V gene: TRBV19; D gene: .; clone size: many; J gene: TRBJ1-1; CDR3 DNA: TGTGCCAGTAGTCCCTCTTCAACTGGGAACACTGAAGCTTTCTTT; CDR3 protein: CASSPSSTGNTEAFF
V gene: TRBV7-9; D gene: .; clone size: .; J gene: TRBJ2-7; CDR3 DNA: TGTGCCAGCAGCCAAGCCGAGCCGGGAGTGGGCGAGCAGTACTTC; CDR3 protein: CASSQAEPGVGEQYF
V gene: TRBV12-3/TRBV12-4; D gene: .; clone size: .; J gene: TRBJ2-2; CDR3 DNA: TGTGCCAGCAGTCGGATTTCCGGGGAGCTGTTTTTT; CDR3 protein: CASSRISGELFF
V gene: TRBV29-1; D gene: TRBD1; clone size: .; J gene: TRBJ1-2; CDR3 DNA: TGCAGCGTTGGAGGGGGCGGCTATGGCTACACCTTC; CDR3 protein: CSVGGGGYGYTF
V gene: TRBV29-1; D gene: .; clone size: few; J gene: TRBJ2-5; CDR3 DNA: TGCAGCGCCCACGGAGGACAGCGCGAGTACTTC; CDR3 protein: CSAHGGQREYF
V gene: TRBV19; D gene: TRBD1; clone size: few; J gene: TRBJ2-2; CDR3 DNA: TGTGCCAGTAGTTCGCCAGGGGGCTTGGACACCGGGGAGCTGTTTTTT; CDR3 protein: CASSSPGGLDTGELFF
V gene: TRBV20-1; D gene: TRBD2; clone size: many; J gene: TRBJ2-1; CDR3 DNA: TGCAGTGCTAAAGCCCCGACTAGCGGGAACTACAATGAGCAGTTCTTC; CDR3 protein: CSAKAPTSGNYNEQFF
V gene: TRBV6-2/TRBV6-3; D gene: .; clone size: few; J gene: TRBJ2-7; CDR3 DNA: TGTGCCAGCAGACCTACCCCGGGACGGGGCTACGAGCAGTACTTC; CDR3 protein: CASRPTPGRGYEQYF
V gene: TRBV2; D gene: TRBD1; clone size: few; J gene: TRBJ1-1; CDR3 DNA: TGTGCCAGCATGACAGGGGACTGGGAAGCTTTCTTT; CDR3 protein: CASMTGDWEAFF
V gene: TRBV11-1; D gene: .; clone size: .; J gene: TRBJ2-3; CDR3 DNA: TGTGCCAGCAGCCATTCGACAGGTTCCTCAGATACGCAGTATTTT; CDR3 protein: CASSHSTGSSDTQYF
V gene: TRBV7-2; D gene: .; clone size: many; J gene: TRBJ2-5; CDR3 DNA: TGTGCCAGCAGCCCCGGTCGAGGGAAAGAGACCCAGTACTTC; CDR3 protein: CASSPGRGKETQYF